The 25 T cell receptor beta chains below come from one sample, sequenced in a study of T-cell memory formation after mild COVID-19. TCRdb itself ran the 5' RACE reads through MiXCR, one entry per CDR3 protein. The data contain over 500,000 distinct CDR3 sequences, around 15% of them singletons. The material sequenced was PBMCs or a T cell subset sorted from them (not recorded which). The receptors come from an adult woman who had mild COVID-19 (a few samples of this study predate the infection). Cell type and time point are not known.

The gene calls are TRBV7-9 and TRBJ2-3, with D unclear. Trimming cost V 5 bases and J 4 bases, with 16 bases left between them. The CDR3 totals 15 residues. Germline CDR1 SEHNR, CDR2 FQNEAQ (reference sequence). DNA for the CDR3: TGTGCCAGCAGCCCCTACAGCTTTACCCCAGATACGCAGTATTTT. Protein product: CASSPYSFTPDTQYF.

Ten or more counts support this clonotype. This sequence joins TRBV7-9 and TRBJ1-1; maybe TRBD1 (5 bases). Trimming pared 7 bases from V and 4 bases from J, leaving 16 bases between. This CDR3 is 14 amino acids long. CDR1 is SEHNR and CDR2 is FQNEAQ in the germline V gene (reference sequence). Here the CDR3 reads CASTEVGGATEAFF. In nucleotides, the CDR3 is TGTGCCAGCACCGAAGTCGGGGGAGCCACTGAAGCTTTCTTT.

The CDR3 protein is CSVRQEANYGYTF. DNA for the CDR3: TGCAGCGTCCGACAGGAAGCTAACTATGGCTACACCTTC. The gene calls are TRBV29-1 and TRBJ1-2; possible D gene TRBD1, 6 bases. Germline V gives CDR1 SQVTM, CDR2 ANQGSEA. CDR3 length equals 13 residues. The V end lost 6 bases, the J end lost 0 bases, and 11 bases lay between the germline ends.

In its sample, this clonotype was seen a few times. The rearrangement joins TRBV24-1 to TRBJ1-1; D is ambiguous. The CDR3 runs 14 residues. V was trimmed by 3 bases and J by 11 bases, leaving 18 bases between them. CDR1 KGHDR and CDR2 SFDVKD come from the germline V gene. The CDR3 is CATSDPRKGPGAFF. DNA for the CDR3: TGTGCCACCAGTGATCCTCGTAAGGGCCCGGGGGCTTTCTTT.

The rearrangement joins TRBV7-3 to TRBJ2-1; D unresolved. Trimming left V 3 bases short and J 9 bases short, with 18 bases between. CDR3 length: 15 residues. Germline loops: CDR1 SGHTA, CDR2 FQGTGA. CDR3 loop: CASSFSGWPSVEQFF. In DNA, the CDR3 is TGTGCCAGCAGCTTCTCTGGCTGGCCCTCGGTTGAGCAGTTCTTC.

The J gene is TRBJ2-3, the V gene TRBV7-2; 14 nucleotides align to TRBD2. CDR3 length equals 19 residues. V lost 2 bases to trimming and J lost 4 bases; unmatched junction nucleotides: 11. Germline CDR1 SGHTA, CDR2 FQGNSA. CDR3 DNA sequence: TGTGCCAGCAGCTTACCGCTACAGACTAGCGGGAGGGCGGCAGATACGCAGTATTTT. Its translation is CASSLPLQTSGRAADTQYF.

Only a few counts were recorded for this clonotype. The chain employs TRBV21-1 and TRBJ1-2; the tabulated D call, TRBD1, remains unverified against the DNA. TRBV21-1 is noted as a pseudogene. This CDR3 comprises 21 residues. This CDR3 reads CASSKRAETSTGDLRGYGYTF. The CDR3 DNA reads TGTGCCAGCAGCAAGAGGGCAGAAACGTCGACAGGGGACCTCCGAGGCTATGGCTACACCTTC.

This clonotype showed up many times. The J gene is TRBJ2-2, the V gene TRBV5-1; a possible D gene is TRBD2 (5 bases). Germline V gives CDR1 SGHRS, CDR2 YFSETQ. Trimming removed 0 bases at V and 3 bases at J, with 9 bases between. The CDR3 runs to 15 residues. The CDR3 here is CASSLGGIDTGELFF. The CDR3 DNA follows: TGCGCCAGCAGCTTGGGAGGGATTGACACCGGGGAGCTGTTTTTT.

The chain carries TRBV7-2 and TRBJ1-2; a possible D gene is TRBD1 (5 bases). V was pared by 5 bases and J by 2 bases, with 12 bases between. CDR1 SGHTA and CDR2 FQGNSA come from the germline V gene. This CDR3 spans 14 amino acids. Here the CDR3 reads CASSPSGWNYGYTF. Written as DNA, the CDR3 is TGTGCCAGCAGCCCCTCAGGGTGGAACTATGGCTACACCTTC.

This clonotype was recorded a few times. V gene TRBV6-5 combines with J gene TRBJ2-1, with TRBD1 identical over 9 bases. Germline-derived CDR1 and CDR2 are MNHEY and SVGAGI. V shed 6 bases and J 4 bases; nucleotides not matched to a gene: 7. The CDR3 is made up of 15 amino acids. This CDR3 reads CASRVLGQGYNEQFF. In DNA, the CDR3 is TGTGCCAGCAGGGTCCTCGGACAGGGGTACAATGAGCAGTTCTTC.

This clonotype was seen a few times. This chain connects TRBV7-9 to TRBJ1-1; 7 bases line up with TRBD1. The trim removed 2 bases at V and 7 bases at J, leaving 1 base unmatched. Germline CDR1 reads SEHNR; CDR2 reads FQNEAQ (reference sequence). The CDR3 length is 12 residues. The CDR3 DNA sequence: TGTGCCAGCAGCTTAACAGGGGATGAAGCTTTCTTT. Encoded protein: CASSLTGDEAFF.

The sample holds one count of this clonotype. In DNA form, the CDR3 reads TGTGCCAGCAGCCAAGTGGAGCTACCTAATGAAAAACTGTTTTTT. This sequence encodes CASSQVELPNEKLFF. V is TRBV3-1 and J is TRBJ1-4; unclear D gene. Trimming removed 1 base from V and 3 bases from J, with 9 bases in between. Germline V gene lookup returns CDR1 LGHDT and CDR2 YNNKEL (reference sequence). This CDR3 is 15 amino acids long.

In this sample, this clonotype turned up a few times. CDR3 in DNA: TGTGCCAGCTGGGATCGGGACCCGTACGAGCAGTACTTC. Amino acid sequence: CASWDRDPYEQYF. This chain links TRBV21-1 with TRBJ2-7; no check of the table's D call, TRBD1, against the DNA was made. TRBV21-1 counts as a pseudogene. This CDR3 spans 13 amino acids.

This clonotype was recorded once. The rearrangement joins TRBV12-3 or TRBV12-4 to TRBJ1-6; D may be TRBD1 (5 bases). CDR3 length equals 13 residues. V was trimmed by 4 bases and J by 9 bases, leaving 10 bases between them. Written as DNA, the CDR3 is TGTGCCAGCAGTTATGGGGGGGTTTCACCCCTCCACTTT. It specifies CASSYGGVSPLHF.

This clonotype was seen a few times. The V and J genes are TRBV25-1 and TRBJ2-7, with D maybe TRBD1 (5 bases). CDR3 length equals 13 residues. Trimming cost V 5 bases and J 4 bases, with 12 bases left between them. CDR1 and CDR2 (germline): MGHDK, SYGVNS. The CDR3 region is CASSPLKGYEQYF. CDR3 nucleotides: TGTGCCAGCAGTCCTCTAAAGGGGTACGAGCAGTACTTC.

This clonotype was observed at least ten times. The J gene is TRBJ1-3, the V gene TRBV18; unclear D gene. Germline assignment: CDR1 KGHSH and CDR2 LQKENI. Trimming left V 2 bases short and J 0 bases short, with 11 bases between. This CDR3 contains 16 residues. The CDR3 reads CASSPYGETSGNTIYF. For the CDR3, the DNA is TGTGCCAGCTCACCATATGGGGAGACCTCTGGAAACACCATATATTTT.

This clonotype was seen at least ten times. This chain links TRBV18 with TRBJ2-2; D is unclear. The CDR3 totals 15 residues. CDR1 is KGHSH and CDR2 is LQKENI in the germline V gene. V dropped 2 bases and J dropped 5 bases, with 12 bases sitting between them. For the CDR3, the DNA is TGTGCCAGCTCACCATCGAAGGCCTCGACCGGGGAGCTGTTTTTT. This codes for CASSPSKASTGELFF.

Here the CDR3 DNA reads TGTGCCAGCAGCACCCGGACTAGCGGTTCGTACAATGAGCAGTTCTTC. Residues: CASSTRTSGSYNEQFF. The chain recombines TRBV5-4 with TRBJ2-1; 10 bases fit TRBD2. Losses at the gene ends were 4 bases for V and 4 bases for J; bases not matched to a gene: 8. CDR1 and CDR2 (germline): SGHNT, YYREEE (reference sequence). CDR3 length: 16 residues.

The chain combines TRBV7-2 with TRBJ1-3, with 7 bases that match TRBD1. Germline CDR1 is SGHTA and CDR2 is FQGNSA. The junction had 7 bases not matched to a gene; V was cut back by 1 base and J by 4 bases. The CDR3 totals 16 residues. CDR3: CASSLVEGAGGNTIYF. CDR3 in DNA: TGTGCCAGCAGCTTAGTGGAGGGGGCAGGGGGAAACACCATATATTTT.

The CDR3 DNA follows: TGCGCCAGCACCGGGGACAGGACCTCCTACGAGCAGTACTTC. Protein: CASTGDRTSYEQYF. The chain combines TRBV5-1 with TRBJ2-7, with TRBD1 identical over 8 bases. CDR3 length: 14 residues. Germline values: CDR1 SGHRS, CDR2 YFSETQ. The J segment lost 0 bases and the V segment lost 6 bases, leaving 5 bases of the junction unmatched.

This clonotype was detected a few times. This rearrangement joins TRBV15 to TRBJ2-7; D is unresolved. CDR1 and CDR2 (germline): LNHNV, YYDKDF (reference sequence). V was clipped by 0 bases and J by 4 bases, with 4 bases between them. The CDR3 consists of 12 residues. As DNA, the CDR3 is TGTGCCACCAGCAGAGACCATTACGAGCAGTACTTC. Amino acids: CATSRDHYEQYF.

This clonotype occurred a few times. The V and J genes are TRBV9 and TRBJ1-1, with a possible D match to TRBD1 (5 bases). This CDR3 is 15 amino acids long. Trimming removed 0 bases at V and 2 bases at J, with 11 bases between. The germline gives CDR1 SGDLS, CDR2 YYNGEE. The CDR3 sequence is CASSVAGQGNTEAFF. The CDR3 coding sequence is TGTGCCAGCAGCGTAGCTGGGCAGGGAAACACTGAAGCTTTCTTT.

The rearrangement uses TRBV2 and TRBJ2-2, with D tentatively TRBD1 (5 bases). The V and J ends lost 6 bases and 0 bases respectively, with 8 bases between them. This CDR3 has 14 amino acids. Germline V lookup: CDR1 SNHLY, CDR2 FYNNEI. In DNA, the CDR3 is TGTGCCAGCAGGGAACAGGCGAACACCGGGGAGCTGTTTTTT. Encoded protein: CASREQANTGELFF.

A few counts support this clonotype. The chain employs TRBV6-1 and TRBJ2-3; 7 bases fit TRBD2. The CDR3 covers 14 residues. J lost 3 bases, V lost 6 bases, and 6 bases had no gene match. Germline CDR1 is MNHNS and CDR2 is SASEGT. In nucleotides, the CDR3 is TGTGCCAGCAGGTTGGGGGGGACGACAGATACGCAGTATTTT. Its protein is CASRLGGTTDTQYF.

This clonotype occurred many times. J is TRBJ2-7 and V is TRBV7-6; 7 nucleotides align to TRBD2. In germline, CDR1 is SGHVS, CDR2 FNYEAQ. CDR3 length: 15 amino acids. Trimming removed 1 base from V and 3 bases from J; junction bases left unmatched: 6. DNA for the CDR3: TGTGCCAGCAGCTTAGTGGCTAGCGGATTCTACGAGCAGTACTTC. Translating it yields CASSLVASGFYEQYF.